The clone carrying this T cell receptor (beta chain) was observed a handful of times. Antigen specificity is unknown. Measured with immunoSEQ multiplex PCR; TCRdb has only the in-frame clones, and not every one. The profile shows about 94,000 clones, roughly 89% of them singletons. Time point noted: week 47, end of study. The investigators gave 300 ug of mutant IDH1 20-mer peptide in each vaccine dose, together with topical imiquimod. The CDR3 sequence is 15 residues long. Between the trimmed V and J ends, which lost 4 bases and 5 bases, there was a span of 17 bases. Germline assignment: CDR1 SGHDN and CDR2 FVKESK. This record belongs to a study of a mutant IDH1 vaccine in newly diagnosed glioma.

V is TRBV14 and J is TRBJ2-5; D perhaps matches TRBD1 (5 bases). The TCR comes from a woman between 50 and 59 years old with glioma. The sample was PBMCs, taken from a glioma patient whose treatment included an IDH1 peptide vaccine. CDR3 coding DNA: TGTGCCAGCAGCCTAAGTATGGGGCACCTGGAGACCCAGTACTTC. It codes for CASSLSMGHLETQYF.